Below, 26 T cell receptor beta chains from the same sample are listed, as sequenced in a study of shared clonotypes between healthy human individuals. Assay: immunoSEQ multiplex PCR; the TCRdb copy retains only in-frame clones and omits some. The sample carries roughly 2 million clones, around 95% recorded once. The source material was naive CD4+ T cells sorted from blood. The subset: CD45RA+ positively selected. The receptor source for this set is a young man in good health.

The chain joins TRBV5-1 to TRBJ1-1; 9 bases are a match to TRBD1. CDR3 size: 15 residues. Germline V gene data show CDR1 as SGHRS and CDR2 as YFSETQ. The ends lost 3 bases at V and 3 bases at J; junction bases unmatched: 6. In nucleotides, the CDR3 is TGCGCCAGCAGCTCGGGGGACAGGGCAGACACTGAAGCTTTCTTT. It codes for CASSSGDRADTEAFF.

The chain joins TRBV2 to TRBJ1-5; 7 bases match TRBD1. With 3 bases clipped from V and 1 base from J, the junction kept 6 bases outside the gene matches. Germline V lookup: CDR1 SNHLY, CDR2 FYNNEI. CDR3 length: 16 amino acids. CDR3 DNA sequence: TGTGCCAGCAGTGAGGCTGGGACAGCGAGCAATCAGCCCCAGCATTTT. It translates to CASSEAGTASNQPQHF.

The gene calls are TRBV10-3 and TRBJ2-7; D is unclear. This CDR3 contains 14 residues. CDR1 is ENHRY and CDR2 is SYGVKD in the germline V gene. The V end lost 3 bases, the J end lost 0 bases, and 9 bases lay between the germline ends. CDR3 sequence (DNA): TGTGCCATCAGTGATCTTCTGAACTCCTACGAGCAGTACTTC. Translation gives CAISDLLNSYEQYF.

The chain employs TRBV7-9 and TRBJ1-1; possible D gene TRBD1, 5 bases. Trimming took 4 bases from V and 8 from J, leaving 20 bases between them. The CDR3 has 15 residues. Germline CDR1 reads SEHNR; CDR2 reads FQNEAQ (reference sequence). CDR3 DNA sequence: TGTGCCAGCAGCTCCTTACTTGGGACCCGCCAAGAAGCTTTCTTT. Protein product: CASSSLLGTRQEAFF.

The chain is built from TRBV6-7 and TRBJ1-1; D gene ambiguous. TRBV6-7 is assigned to the ORF class and has an uncertain function. The V end was cut by 4 bases, the J end by 1 base, with 16 bases between. The CDR3 consists of 16 residues. This CDR3 is CASSFEGSGENTEAFF. In DNA form, the CDR3 reads TGTGCCAGCAGTTTTGAGGGAAGTGGAGAGAACACTGAAGCTTTCTTT.

The gene calls are TRBV25-1 and TRBJ2-3, with TRBD2 matching 14 bases. The CDR3 contains 18 residues. The V and J ends lost 3 bases and 1 base, in that order; junction bases with no gene match: 6. From germline, CDR1 is MGHDK and CDR2 SYGVNS. The chain's CDR3 is CASSDHAGLAGGTDTQYF. The CDR3 nucleotides read TGTGCCAGCAGTGATCACGCGGGACTAGCGGGGGGCACAGATACGCAGTATTTT.

The chain has TRBV4-1 and TRBJ1-1; 10 positions match TRBD1. V shed 3 bases and J 7 bases; nucleotides not matched to a gene: 8. CDR1 MGHRA and CDR2 YSYEKL come from the germline V gene. The CDR3 sequence is 15 residues long. Written as DNA, the CDR3 is TGCGCCAGCAGCCAGTTCGGACAGGGGGAGGATGAAGCTTTCTTT. It is translated as CASSQFGQGEDEAFF.

The rearrangement joins TRBV28 to TRBJ2-1; 7 bases line up with TRBD2. With 3 bases clipped from V and 5 bases from J, the junction kept 16 bases outside the gene matches. The germline V gene has CDR1 MDHEN and CDR2 SYDVKM. CDR3 length equals 18 residues. The CDR3 nucleotides read TGTGCCAGCAGTTTTCGGGGGGTCGCCTCGAAGGCCAACAATGAGCAGTTCTTC. This encodes CASSFRGVASKANNEQFF.

The chain couples TRBV6-1 to TRBJ2-3; 8 bases are a match to TRBD2. Germline V gives CDR1 MNHNS, CDR2 SASEGT. The CDR3 totals 16 residues. The V and J ends lost 4 bases and 1 base, in that order; junction bases with no gene match: 7. CDR3 bases: TGTGCCAGCAGTGCGGGCGGGGGGCCCGGCACAGATACGCAGTATTTT. The encoded protein is CASSAGGGPGTDTQYF.

CDR3 sequence reads: CASSPLTSGNQETQYF. CDR3 nucleotide sequence: TGTGCCAGCAGCCCATTGACTAGCGGGAACCAAGAGACCCAGTACTTC. The chain has TRBV9 and TRBJ2-5; 11 bases are a match to TRBD2. The CDR3 runs 16 residues. The V gene's germline CDR1 is SGDLS and CDR2 YYNGEE. V was clipped by 4 bases and J by 0 bases; unmatched bases: 5.

This chain links TRBV6-1 with TRBJ2-1, with 7 positions matching TRBD2. The junction had 6 bases not matched to a gene; V was cut back by 7 bases and J by 6 bases. Germline V lookup: CDR1 MNHNS, CDR2 SASEGT. The CDR3 has 13 amino acids. This CDR3 is CASMVAGVNEQFF. In DNA form, the CDR3 reads TGTGCCAGCATGGTCGCGGGAGTCAATGAGCAGTTCTTC.

Comment on this clone: Other DNA variants within this sample encode the same CDR3. J is TRBJ1-6 and V is TRBV5-1, with TRBD1 matching over 9 bases. Germline values: CDR1 SGHRS, CDR2 YFSETQ. Trimming at V came to 0 bases and at J to 8 bases, leaving 3 bases not matched to a gene. The CDR3 consists of 15 residues. CDR3 sequence: CASSLEGQGYSPLHF. For the CDR3, the DNA is TGCGCCAGCAGCTTGGAGGGACAGGGATATTCACCCCTCCACTTT.

The chain links TRBV6-1 to TRBJ1-2, with TRBD1 as a possible D gene (5 bases). CDR3 length: 15 amino acids. Trimming removed 4 bases at V and 6 bases at J, with 18 bases between. In germline, CDR1 is MNHNS, CDR2 SASEGT. CDR3 loop: CASSADPPRTNGYTF. As DNA, the CDR3 is TGTGCCAGCAGTGCTGACCCGCCCAGGACAAATGGCTACACCTTC.

The J gene is TRBJ2-1, the V gene TRBV6-1, with TRBD1 matching over 7 bases. CDR3 size: 14 residues. Per germline, CDR1 MNHNS and CDR2 SASEGT. J gave up 10 bases and V 7 bases, and 13 bases lay outside the gene matches. CDR3 protein: CASIAGGTGREQFF. Written as DNA, the CDR3 is TGTGCCAGCATTGCAGGGGGAACCGGACGGGAGCAGTTCTTC.

V gene TRBV4-3 combines with J gene TRBJ2-1; D is uncertain. CDR1 and CDR2 (germline): LGHNA, YSLEER. V was trimmed by 4 bases and J by 3 bases, leaving 16 bases between them. The CDR3 covers 16 residues. DNA for the CDR3: TGCGCCAGCAGCCGCGATCCACCACCCAACTACAATGAGCAGTTCTTC. Its translation is CASSRDPPPNYNEQFF.

The table lists this clone with a few counts. V is TRBV28 and J is TRBJ1-1, with D perhaps TRBD1 (5 bases). Trimming cost V 3 bases and J 5 bases, with 10 bases left between them. The CDR3 extends over 13 amino acids. Looked up from germline, CDR1 is MDHEN and CDR2 is SYDVKM. The chain's CDR3 is CASSLGPGTEAFF. Here the CDR3 DNA reads TGTGCCAGCAGTTTGGGTCCAGGGACTGAAGCTTTCTTT.

The CDR3 protein is CASSPLGLGHYEQYF. The CDR3 nucleotides read TGTGCCAGTAGCCCTCTGGGACTAGGACACTACGAGCAGTACTTC. J is TRBJ2-7 and V is TRBV19; 8 positions agree with TRBD2. Looked up from germline, CDR1 is LNHDA and CDR2 is SQIVND (reference sequence). This CDR3 spans 15 amino acids. V gave up 6 bases and J gave up 3 bases; unmatched junction bases: 10.

J is TRBJ1-2 and V is TRBV9; D is perhaps TRBD1 (6 bases). Germline-derived CDR1 and CDR2 are SGDLS and YYNGEE. This CDR3 region has 15 residues. Trimming took 0 bases from V and 3 from J, leaving 12 bases between them. The CDR3 DNA sequence: TGTGCCAGCAGCGTAGAACAGGGAGTGGACTATGGCTACACCTTC. It specifies CASSVEQGVDYGYTF. The whole variable domain, filled in from reference TRBV9 and TRBJ1-2, reads DSGVTQTPKHLITATGQRVTLRCSPRSGDLSVYWYQQSLDQGLQFLIQYYNGEERAKGNILERFSAQQFPDLHSELNLSSLELGDSALYFCASSVEQGVDYGYTFGSGTRLTVV.

The rearrangement joins TRBV11-2 to TRBJ2-7; D is unclear. Trimming removed 1 base at V and 7 bases at J, with 14 bases between. Per germline, CDR1 SGHAT and CDR2 FQNNGV. The CDR3 consists of 14 residues. The CDR3 here is CASSLVPHWSEQYF. The CDR3 DNA is TGTGCCAGCAGCTTAGTGCCCCATTGGTCGGAGCAGTACTTC.

This chain connects TRBV6-1 to TRBJ2-7, with a tentative D call TRBD1 (6 bases). The CDR3 runs to 14 residues. V lost 9 bases and J lost 1, with 16 bases in between. Germline V gene data show CDR1 as MNHNS and CDR2 as SASEGT. The CDR3 coding sequence is TGTGCCAGTGGCAGGGGTTGGGAGTCCTACGAGCAGTACTTC. Amino acids: CASGRGWESYEQYF.

The V call is TRBV7-3, the J call TRBJ1-6; D uncertain. Trimming took 3 bases from V and 8 from J, leaving 8 bases between them. The CDR3 runs 13 residues. Germline V gene lookup returns CDR1 SGHTA and CDR2 FQGTGA. The CDR3 loop is CASSFAAYSPLHF. The DNA for the CDR3 is TGTGCCAGCAGCTTCGCGGCATATTCACCCCTCCACTTT.

The genes are TRBV11-2 and TRBJ2-4; TRBD1 aligns across 10 bases. Germline lookup yields CDR1 SGHAT and CDR2 FQNNGV. This CDR3 is built from 15 residues. Germline trimming cut 5 bases from V and 1 base from J; bases unmatched to any gene: 2. The CDR3 sequence: CASSRQGAAKNIQYF. CDR3 DNA: TGTGCCAGCAGCCGACAGGGGGCCGCCAAAAACATTCAGTACTTC.

The rearrangement uses TRBV4-1 and TRBJ1-5; 11 bases fit TRBD1. Germline CDR1 is MGHRA and CDR2 is YSYEKL. Trimming took 0 bases from V and 2 from J; bases not matched to a gene: 3. The CDR3 is 17 amino acids. CDR3 in amino acids: CASSQEGTGGGNQPQHF. DNA for the CDR3: TGCGCCAGCAGCCAAGAAGGGACAGGGGGAGGCAATCAGCCCCAGCATTTT.

The chain has TRBV30 and TRBJ2-7; TRBD1 matches 7 bases. Germline V gene lookup returns CDR1 GTSNPN and CDR2 SVGIG (reference sequence). The CDR3 totals 14 residues. The junction had 10 bases not matched to a gene; V was cut back by 4 bases and J by 4 bases. CDR3 DNA sequence: TGTGCCTGGAAAAACAGGGGTACCCATTACGAGCAGTACTTC. Its translation: CAWKNRGTHYEQYF.

This chain links TRBV27 with TRBJ1-5; TRBD1 is a possible D gene (6 bases). The V gene lost 4 bases and the J gene lost 5 bases, with 12 bases spanning the gap. Germline lookup yields CDR1 MNHEY and CDR2 SMNVEV (reference sequence). This CDR3 region has 14 residues. This chain's CDR3 is CASSSGTYHQPQHF. The CDR3 bases are TGTGCCAGCAGTTCGGGGACATACCATCAGCCCCAGCATTTT.

As regards this clone: Different DNA sequences within this sample yield the same CDR3. The chain has TRBV7-2 and TRBJ1-3; D is uncertain. V lost 4 bases to trimming and J lost 2 bases, with 3 bases between them. The germline gives CDR1 SGHTA, CDR2 FQGNSA. The CDR3 contains 12 residues. This chain's CDR3 is CASSSPGNTIYF. As DNA, the CDR3 is TGTGCCAGCAGCTCACCTGGAAACACCATATATTTT.